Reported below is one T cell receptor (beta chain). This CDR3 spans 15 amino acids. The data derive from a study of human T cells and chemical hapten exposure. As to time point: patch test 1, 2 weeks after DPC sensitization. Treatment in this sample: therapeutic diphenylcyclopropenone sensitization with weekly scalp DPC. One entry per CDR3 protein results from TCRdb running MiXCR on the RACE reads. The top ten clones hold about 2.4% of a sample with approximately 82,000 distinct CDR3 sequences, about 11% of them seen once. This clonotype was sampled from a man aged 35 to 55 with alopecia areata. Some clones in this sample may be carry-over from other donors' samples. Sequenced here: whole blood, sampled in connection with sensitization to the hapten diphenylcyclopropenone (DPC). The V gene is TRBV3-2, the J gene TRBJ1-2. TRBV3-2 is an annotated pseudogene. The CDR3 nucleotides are TGTGCCAGCAGCCAAGAACGGGCCGCGTCGGATGGCTACACCTTC. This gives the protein CASSQERAASDGYTF.